This TCR beta chain stems from a study of cytomegalovirus exposure and HLA in healthy donors. Details on this clone: An end of the junction differs from the germline gene, which may be a read error.

The PCR contained 60 Vbeta and 13 Jbeta primers. Libraries were prepared by immunoSEQ multiplex PCR; TCRdb keeps only in-frame clonotypes and omits some of them. Here the sample spans more than 95,000 clones, roughly 80% being singletons. Sequenced input: PBMCs. This receptor was identified in a female donor in good health and CMV-seronegative.

This CDR3 is CASSLPQSEILAKNSQYF. CDR3 coding DNA: TGTGCCAGCAGCCTCCCACAGTCTGAAATACTAGCCAAAAACAGTCAGTACTTC. The rearrangement joins TRBV5-6 to TRBJ2-4, with D perhaps TRBD2 (6 bases). The CDR3 has 18 residues. Germline values: CDR1 SGHDT, CDR2 YYEEEE.